This T cell receptor (beta chain) emerged from a study of graft-versus-host responses after intestinal transplantation. Whole-study context: Grafts were multivisceral, liver-intestinal, or isolated intestinal. Once they had received anti-thymocyte globulin induction, all recipients took tacrolimus and steroids for about three years.

As regards this clone: Its target is unknown.

Germline CDR1 SGHTA, CDR2 FQGNSA. The CDR3 loop spans 12 amino acids. Trimming stripped 5 bases from V and 2 bases from J, with 6 bases between. TCRdb's table, derived via immunoSEQ multiplex PCR, lists solely in-frame clones and lacks some. The profile covers 20,000 to 25,000 clones, with 85% to 90% appearing a single time and approximately 4.9% taken by the ten largest. General study results and limits: The presence of high graft-versus-host to host-versus-graft clonal ratios in allografts characterized patients with graft-donor T cell macrochimerism. The study associated peak circulating GvH clone levels with early post-transplant HvG declines.

The sequence derives from a human patient who received an intestinal transplant, so some T cells may come from the graft donor. The chain links TRBV7-2 to TRBJ1-2, with D hard to call. The specimen comprised PBMCs, sampled roughly 65 days after intestinal transplantation. The CDR3 reads CASSRDNYGYTF. CDR3 in DNA: TGTGCCAGCAGCCGTGACAACTATGGCTACACCTTC.